Detailed here is one T cell receptor beta chain. Authors' analysis steps: It was from reference gene primer amplification that nucleated cell counts were estimated. The data were produced by immunoSEQ multiplex PCR, yet TCRdb's version contains in-frame clones alone and is incomplete. V, J and clone size derive from that table, while D and trimming were established from the DNA sequence. The profile covers about 180,000 clones, with about 81% appearing a single time and roughly 10% taken by the ten largest. The data were taken from a study of blood T cell repertoires in COVID-19. Study overall: Sample material is recorded as cDNA or gDNA derived from T cells, B-cell-depleted T cells, or PBMCs.

Seattle patients were enrolled while actively infected and followed longitudinally. The CDR3 has 17 residues. V dropped 1 base and J dropped 4; count of bases not matched to a gene: 12. Germline V CDR1 and CDR2: SGHDN, FVKESK. What was sequenced was peripheral blood. This clonotype was sampled from an elderly woman with COVID-19, enrolled during active disease. The chain carries TRBV14 and TRBJ1-2, with 7 bases lining up with TRBD1. The CDR3 loop is CASSQGGLGTATYGYTF. The CDR3 nucleotides read TGTGCCAGCAGCCAAGGAGGATTAGGGACAGCCACCTATGGCTACACCTTC.